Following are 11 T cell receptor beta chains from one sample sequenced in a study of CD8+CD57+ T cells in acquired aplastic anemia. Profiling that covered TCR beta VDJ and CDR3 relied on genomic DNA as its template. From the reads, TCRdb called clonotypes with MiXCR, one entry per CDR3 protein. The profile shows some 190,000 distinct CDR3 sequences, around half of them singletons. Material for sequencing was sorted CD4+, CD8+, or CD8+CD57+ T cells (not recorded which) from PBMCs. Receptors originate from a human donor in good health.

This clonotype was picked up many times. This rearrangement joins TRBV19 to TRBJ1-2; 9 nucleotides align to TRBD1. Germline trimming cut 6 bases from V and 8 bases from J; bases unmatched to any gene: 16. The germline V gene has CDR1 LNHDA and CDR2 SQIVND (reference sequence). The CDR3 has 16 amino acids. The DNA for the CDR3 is TGTGCCAGTAGGATGACGGGACAGGGTGTGGAAGTCGGCTACACCTTC. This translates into CASRMTGQGVEVGYTF. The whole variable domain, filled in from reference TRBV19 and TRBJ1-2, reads DGGITQSPKYLFRKEGQNVTLSCEQNLNHDAMYWYRQDPGQGLRLIYYSQIVNDFQKGDIAEGYSVSREKKESFPLTVTSAQKNPTAFYLCASRMTGQGVEVGYTFGSGTRLTVV.

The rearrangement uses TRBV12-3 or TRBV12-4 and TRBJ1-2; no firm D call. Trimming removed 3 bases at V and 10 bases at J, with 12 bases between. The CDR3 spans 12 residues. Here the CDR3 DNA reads TGTGCCAGCAGTTTCGAACCGCCTCCCTACACCTTC. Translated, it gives CASSFEPPPYTF.

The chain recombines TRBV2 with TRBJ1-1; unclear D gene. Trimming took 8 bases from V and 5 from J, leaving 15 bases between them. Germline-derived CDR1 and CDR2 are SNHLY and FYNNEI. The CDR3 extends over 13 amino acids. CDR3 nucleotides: TGTGCCAGCTTGACGGTTCCGGGGACTGAAGCTTTCTTT. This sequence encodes CASLTVPGTEAFF. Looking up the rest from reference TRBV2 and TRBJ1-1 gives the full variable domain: EPEVTQTPSHQVTQMGQEVILRCVPISNHLYFYWYRQILGQKVEFLVSFYNNEISEKSEIFDDQFSVERPDGSNFTLKIRSTKLEDSAMYFCASLTVPGTEAFFGQGTRLTVV.

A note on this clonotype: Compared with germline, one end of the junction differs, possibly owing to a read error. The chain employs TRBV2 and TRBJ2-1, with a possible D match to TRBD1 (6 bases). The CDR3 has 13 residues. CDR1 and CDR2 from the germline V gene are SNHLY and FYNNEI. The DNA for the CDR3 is TGTGCCGGCAGTGCATGGACAGTCAATGAGCAGTTCTTC. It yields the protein CAGSAWTVNEQFF.

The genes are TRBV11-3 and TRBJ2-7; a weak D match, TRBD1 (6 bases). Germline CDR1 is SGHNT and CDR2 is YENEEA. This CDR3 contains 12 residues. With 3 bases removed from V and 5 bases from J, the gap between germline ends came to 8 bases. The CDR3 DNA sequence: TGTGCCAGCAGCTTCCGGGACAACGAGCAGTACTTC. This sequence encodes CASSFRDNEQYF. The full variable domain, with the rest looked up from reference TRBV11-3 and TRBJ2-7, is EAGVVQSPRYKIIEKKQPVAFWCNPISGHNTLYWYLQNLGQGPELLIRYENEEAVDDSQLPKDRFSAERLKGVDSTLKIQPAELGDSAVYLCASSFRDNEQYFGPGTRLTVT.

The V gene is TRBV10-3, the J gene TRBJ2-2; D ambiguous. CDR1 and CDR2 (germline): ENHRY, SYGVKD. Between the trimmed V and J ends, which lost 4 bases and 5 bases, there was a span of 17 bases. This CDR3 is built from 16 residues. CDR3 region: CAISVISIQETGELFF. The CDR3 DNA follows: TGTGCCATCAGTGTGATTTCTATTCAGGAGACCGGGGAGCTGTTTTTT.

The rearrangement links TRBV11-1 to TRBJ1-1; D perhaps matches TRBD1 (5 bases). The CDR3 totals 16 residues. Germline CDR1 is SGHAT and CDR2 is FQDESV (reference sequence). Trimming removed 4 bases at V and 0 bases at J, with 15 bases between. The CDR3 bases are TGTGCCAGCAGCTACGACAGCCTAAGAATGAACACTGAAGCTTTCTTT. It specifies CASSYDSLRMNTEAFF.

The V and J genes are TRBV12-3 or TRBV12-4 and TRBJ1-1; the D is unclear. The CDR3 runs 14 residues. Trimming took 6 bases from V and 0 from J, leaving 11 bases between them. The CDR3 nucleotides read TGTGCCAGCAGCCAACCACAGATGAACACTGAAGCTTTCTTT. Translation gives CASSQPQMNTEAFF.

The chain's CDR3 is CASSLVGTGYTF. The DNA for the CDR3 is TGTGCCAGCAGCTTAGTTGGGACGGGCTACACCTTC. V usage is TRBV7-8 and J usage is TRBJ1-2, with D possibly being TRBD1 (5 bases). Germline CDR1 and CDR2: SGHVS and FQNEAQ. Trimming removed 1 base from V and 8 bases from J, with 8 bases in between. The CDR3 loop spans 12 amino acids.

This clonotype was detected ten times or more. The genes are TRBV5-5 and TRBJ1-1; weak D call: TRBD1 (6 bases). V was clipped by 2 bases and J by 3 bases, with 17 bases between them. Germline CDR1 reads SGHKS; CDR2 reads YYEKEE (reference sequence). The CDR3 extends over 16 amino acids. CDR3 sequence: CASSFGDTRWDTEAFF. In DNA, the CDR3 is TGTGCCAGCAGCTTTGGGGACACACGGTGGGACACTGAAGCTTTCTTT.

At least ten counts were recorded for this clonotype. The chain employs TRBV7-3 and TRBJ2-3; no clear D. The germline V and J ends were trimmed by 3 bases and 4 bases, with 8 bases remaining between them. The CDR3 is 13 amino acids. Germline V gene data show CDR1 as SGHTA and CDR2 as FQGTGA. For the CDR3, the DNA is TGTGCCAGCAGCTTCCGGGCGGCAGATACGCAGTATTTT. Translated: CASSFRAADTQYF. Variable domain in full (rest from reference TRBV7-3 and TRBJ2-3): GAGVSQTPSNKVTEKGKYVELRCDPISGHTALYWYRQSLGQGPEFLIYFQGTGAADDSGLPNDRFFAVRPEGSVSTLKIQRTERGDSAVYLCASSFRAADTQYFGPGTRLTVL.